Listed below are T cell receptor beta chains from one sample, sequenced in a study of T cells in Graves' hyperthyroidism and ophthalmopathy. One entry per CDR3 protein, called by TCRdb with MiXCR from the multiplex PCR reads. The data contain a few hundred thousand distinct CDR3 sequences, 40% to 50% of them singletons. Sequencing was done on a sample of peripheral blood or thyroid tissue (not recorded which). These receptors came from an adult woman with Graves' disease, either hyperthyroidism or ophthalmopathy (not recorded which). Both conserved end residues are part of each CDR3. The D gene is left open where the match is weak. Where a row states a size, it is once, few, many or the class of an expanded clone; other rows omit it.

V	J	D	size	CDR3	DNA
TRBV7-9	TRBJ1-1	-	many	CASSIPNTEAFF	TGTGCCAGCAGCATCCCGAACACTGAAGCTTTCTTT
TRBV9	TRBJ1-1	-	many	CASSTGPLNTEAFF	TGTGCCAGCAGCACCGGGCCCCTAAACACTGAAGCTTTCTTT
TRBV20-1	TRBJ2-7	TRBD2	many	CSARPWTSRYEQYF	TGCAGTGCTAGACCTTGGACTAGCCGATACGAGCAGTACTTC
TRBV20-1	TRBJ1-5	-	many	CSASSYSNQPQHF	TGCAGTGCTAGCAGTTATAGCAATCAGCCCCAGCATTTT
TRBV7-2	TRBJ1-2	TRBD1	-	CASRGQGWNYGYTF	TGTGCCAGCAGAGGACAGGGATGGAACTATGGCTACACCTTC
TRBV3-1	TRBJ1-5	TRBD1	-	CASSQAGTESNQPQHF	TGTGCCAGCAGCCAAGCCGGGACAGAAAGCAATCAGCCCCAGCATTTT
TRBV7-3	TRBJ1-1	-	few	CASRWAGTEAFF	TGTGCCAGCAGGTGGGCAGGGACTGAAGCTTTCTTT
TRBV20-1	TRBJ2-7	TRBD1	-	CSALIRTGYEQYF	TGCAGTGCTCTCATTCGGACAGGCTACGAGCAGTACTTC
TRBV29-1	TRBJ1-1	-	few	CSVVVGSDTEAFF	TGCAGCGTTGTTGTAGGGAGCGACACTGAAGCTTTCTTT
TRBV7-6	TRBJ1-3	-	many	CASSPNLGRGGNTIYF	TGTGCCAGCAGCCCGAACTTGGGGAGGGGAGGAAACACCATATATTTT
TRBV14	TRBJ1-2	TRBD1	-	CASRSTGTDINYGYTF	TGTGCCAGCAGATCCACTGGGACAGATATTAACTATGGCTACACCTTC
TRBV4-1	TRBJ2-5	-	few	CASSLSGITTMETQYF	TGCGCCAGCAGCCTTTCTGGGATCACGACAATGGAGACCCAGTACTTC
TRBV2	TRBJ2-5	-	-	CASRSDRETQYF	TGTGCCAGCAGGTCTGACCGGGAGACCCAGTACTTC
TRBV15	TRBJ2-7	-	-	CATSRDLPKRQVYEQYF	TGTGCCACCAGCAGAGATCTCCCGAAACGACAGGTCTACGAGCAGTACTTC
TRBV20-1	TRBJ2-7	-	many	CSASVPGVDEQYF	TGCAGTGCTAGTGTGCCGGGAGTCGACGAGCAGTACTTC
TRBV6-1	TRBJ1-3	-	many	CASSEDRGNTIYF	TGTGCCAGCAGTGAAGATCGGGGAAACACCATATATTTT
TRBV7-9	TRBJ2-5	TRBD2	-	CASSLARAGEETQYF	TGTGCCAGCAGTTTAGCAAGAGCGGGAGAAGAGACCCAGTACTTC
TRBV5-5	TRBJ1-1	TRBD1	many	CASSTRQGAITEAFF	TGTGCCAGCAGCACCCGGCAGGGGGCTATCACTGAAGCTTTCTTT
TRBV9	TRBJ1-1	-	-	CASSVGTAGEAFF	TGTGCCAGCAGCGTAGGGACAGCGGGTGAAGCTTTCTTT
TRBV20-1	TRBJ2-2	-	many	CSAPPGANTGELFF	TGCAGTGCACCCCCGGGGGCCAACACCGGGGAGCTGTTTTTT
TRBV7-9	TRBJ1-4	-	-	CASSANPNEKLFF	TGTGCCAGCAGCGCCAACCCGAATGAAAAACTGTTTTTT
TRBV24-1	TRBJ2-1	-	once	CATSDLTREQFF	TGTGCCACCAGTGACTTAACCAGAGAGCAGTTCTTC
TRBV10-3	TRBJ1-6	-	-	CAISVDRRLNSPLHF	TGTGCCATCAGTGTAGACAGACGACTAAATTCACCCCTCCACTTT
TRBV3-2	TRBJ1-2	-	-	CASSQGIRGGNYGYTF	TGTGCCAGCAGCCAAGGGATCCGAGGGGGAAACTATGGCTACACCTTC
TRBV20-1	TRBJ1-5	-	-	CSARDRRFSNQPQHF	TGCAGTGCTAGAGATAGGCGCTTCAGCAATCAGCCCCAGCATTTT
TRBV14	TRBJ1-2	-	-	CASSQDHQSVNGYTF	TGTGCCAGCAGCCAAGATCATCAGTCAGTGAATGGCTACACCTTC
TRBV7-8	TRBJ2-5	-	many	CASSLGLGRETQYF	TGTGCCAGCAGCTTAGGTCTCGGAAGGGAGACCCAGTACTTC
TRBV20-1	TRBJ2-7	-	-	CSARVLGTYEQYF	TGCAGTGCTAGAGTCTTGGGGACCTACGAGCAGTACTTC
TRBV14	TRBJ2-5	-	-	CASSRDRATGGETQYF	TGTGCCAGCAGCCGAGACAGGGCTACCGGGGGGGAGACCCAGTACTTC
TRBV25-1	TRBJ2-7	TRBD1	-	CASRDWDRIYEQYF	TGTGCCAGCAGAGACTGGGACAGAATCTACGAGCAGTACTTC
TRBV3-1	TRBJ2-7	-	-	CASSQEGPYEQYF	TGTGCCAGCAGCCAAGAGGGACCCTACGAGCAGTACTTC
TRBV20-1	TRBJ2-2	-	once	CSATGTMNTGELFF	TGCAGTGCAACCGGGACGATGAACACCGGGGAGCTGTTTTTT
TRBV9	TRBJ2-5	TRBD1	many	CASSVGGRGLQETQYF	TGTGCCAGCAGCGTAGGCGGCAGGGGGTTACAAGAGACCCAGTACTTC
TRBV2	TRBJ2-2	TRBD2	many	CASRVEWDYYTGELFF	TGTGCCAGCAGGGTTGAATGGGACTACTACACCGGGGAGCTGTTTTTT
TRBV7-8	TRBJ1-1	-	-	CASSLARTGLGEAEAFF	TGTGCCAGCAGCTTAGCCAGGACTGGTTTGGGGGAGGCTGAAGCTTTCTTT
TRBV2	TRBJ1-5	TRBD1	-	CATCRGQGDQPQHF	TGTGCCACCTGCCGGGGACAGGGAGATCAGCCCCAGCATTTT
TRBV7-2	TRBJ2-7	TRBD2	many	CASSVTSGGGAYEQYF	TGTGCCAGCAGCGTGACTAGCGGTGGCGGGGCCTACGAGCAGTACTTC
TRBV2	TRBJ1-5	TRBD1	once	CASSLQGAYNQLQHF	TGTGCCAGCAGCCTACAGGGGGCCTACAATCAGCTCCAGCATTTT
TRBV6-2/TRBV6-3	TRBJ1-2	-	-	CASTDFHGYTF	TGTGCCAGCACCGACTTCCATGGCTACACCTTC
TRBV7-2	TRBJ1-1	-	many	CASSSQGNTEAFF	TGTGCCAGCAGCTCTCAGGGTAACACTGAAGCTTTCTTT
TRBV12-3/TRBV12-4	TRBJ1-2	TRBD1	many	CASSLGPGTGSHYGYTF	TGTGCCAGCAGTTTGGGGCCCGGGACAGGGTCCCACTATGGCTACACCTTC
TRBV11-2	TRBJ2-7	TRBD1	few	CASSLLGDRGYEQYF	TGTGCCAGCAGCTTATTGGGGGACAGGGGTTACGAGCAGTACTTC
TRBV29-1	TRBJ1-2	-	many	CSVEISIANYGYTF	TGCAGCGTTGAAATCAGCATTGCGAACTATGGCTACACCTTC
TRBV11-2	TRBJ1-1	TRBD1	many	CASSSFTGTGHSPFF	TGTGCCAGCAGCTCATTCACCGGGACAGGGCATTCCCCTTTCTTT
TRBV2	TRBJ1-5	TRBD1	few	CASSESDRGQPQHF	TGTGCCAGCAGTGAGAGCGACAGGGGCCAGCCCCAGCATTTT
TRBV2	TRBJ1-5	-	few	CASRPGSSLGQPQHF	TGTGCCAGCCGTCCGGGGTCGTCGTTGGGTCAGCCCCAGCATTTT
TRBV6-6	TRBJ1-4	-	many	CASSYGQRNEKLFF	TGTGCCAGCAGTTACGGGCAGCGTAATGAAAAACTGTTTTTT
TRBV7-9	TRBJ1-6	-	many	CASSSGRDNSPLHF	TGTGCCAGCAGTAGTGGACGGGATAATTCACCCCTCCACTTT
TRBV2	TRBJ1-4	-	few	CASIAATKLFF	TGTGCCAGCATTGCGGCGACCAAACTGTTTTTT
TRBV6-1	TRBJ2-7	-	many	CASSARRGQGEQYF	TGTGCCAGCAGTGCCCGCAGGGGCCAGGGGGAGCAGTACTTC